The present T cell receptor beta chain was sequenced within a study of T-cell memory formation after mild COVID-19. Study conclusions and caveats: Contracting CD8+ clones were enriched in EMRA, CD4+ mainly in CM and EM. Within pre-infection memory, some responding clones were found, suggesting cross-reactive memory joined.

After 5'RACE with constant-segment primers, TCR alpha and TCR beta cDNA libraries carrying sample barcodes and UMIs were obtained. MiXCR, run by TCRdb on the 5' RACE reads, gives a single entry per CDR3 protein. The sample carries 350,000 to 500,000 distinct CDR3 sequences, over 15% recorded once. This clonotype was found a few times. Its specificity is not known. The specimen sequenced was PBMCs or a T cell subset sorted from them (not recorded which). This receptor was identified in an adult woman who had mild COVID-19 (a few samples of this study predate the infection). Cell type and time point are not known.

The CDR3 region is CASSFRATSTDTQYF. The CDR3 region has the DNA TGTGCCAGCAGTTTTCGGGCGACTAGCACAGATACGCAGTATTTT. The chain carries TRBV12-3 or TRBV12-4 and TRBJ2-3; D gene unclear. The ends were cut back, 3 bases at V and 0 bases at J, with 10 bases in the middle. There are 15 residues in the CDR3.